The 8 T cell receptor beta chains presented below share a single source sample, sequenced in a study of blood T cell repertoires in COVID-19. Using immunoSEQ multiplex PCR, the repertoire was profiled, and TCRdb retains in-frame clones only, with some absent. The data contain 300,000 to 400,000 clones, around 90% of them singletons. The sample taken for sequencing was peripheral blood. The receptors were sampled from a young woman with COVID-19, enrolled during active disease.

This clone was observed once. The rearrangement joins TRBV19 to TRBJ1-1; D may be TRBD1 (5 bases). Germline CDR1 is LNHDA and CDR2 is SQIVND (reference sequence). V lost 7 bases to trimming and J lost 5 bases, with 14 bases between them. The CDR3 has 13 amino acids. CDR3 nucleotides: TGTGCCAGTACTGCAGGGTTTTTAACTGAAGCTTTCTTT. It translates to CASTAGFLTEAFF.

The chain employs TRBV9 and TRBJ2-3; 8 bases line up with TRBD2. This CDR3 has 16 residues. CDR1 SGDLS and CDR2 YYNGEE come from the germline V gene. J gave up 5 bases and V 4 bases, and 12 bases lay outside the gene matches. CDR3 protein: CASSPTWALAGDTQYF. CDR3 bases: TGTGCCAGCAGCCCAACGTGGGCGCTAGCGGGAGATACGCAGTATTTT.

This chain uses TRBV5-5 with TRBJ2-1, with D maybe TRBD1 (5 bases). CDR1 SGHKS and CDR2 YYEKEE come from the germline V gene (reference sequence). The V end was cut by 2 bases, the J end by 6 bases, with 12 bases between. The CDR3 is made up of 14 amino acids. The CDR3 bases are TGTGCCAGCAGCTTTTGGCAGGGTGCCAATGAGCAGTTCTTC. The encoded protein is CASSFWQGANEQFF.

The genes are TRBV5-5 and TRBJ1-4, with TRBD1 identical over 12 bases. The CDR3 consists of 16 residues. CDR1 and CDR2 from the germline V gene are SGHKS and YYEKEE (reference sequence). The V and J ends lost 4 bases and 8 bases, in that order; junction bases with no gene match: 9. In nucleotides, the CDR3 is TGTGCCAGCAGCCCGGGACAGGGGGCGGAGAACGAAAAACTGTTTTTT. Translation gives CASSPGQGAENEKLFF.

This chain uses TRBV4-3 with TRBJ2-3; D may be TRBD2 (5 bases). The CDR3 loop spans 13 amino acids. The germline gives CDR1 LGHNA, CDR2 YSLEER. Trimming shortened V by 2 bases and J by 4 bases, and 7 bases separated the two germline ends. DNA of the CDR3: TGCGCCAGCAGCCAACCGGGGTCAGATACGCAGTATTTT. Its translation: CASSQPGSDTQYF.

This chain joins TRBV28 and TRBJ1-1, with TRBD1 as a possible D gene (6 bases). Trimming took off 8 bases at V and 4 bases at J, with 11 bases between the two ends. The germline gives CDR1 MDHEN, CDR2 SYDVKM. The CDR3 spans 12 residues. DNA of the CDR3: TGTGCCAGCGGGGTGGGGGCCACTGAAGCTTTCTTT. It specifies CASGVGATEAFF.

This clone was observed a single time. The genes are TRBV12-5 and TRBJ1-5; 9 bases are shared with TRBD1. With 5 bases clipped from V and 6 bases from J, the junction kept 5 bases outside the gene matches. CDR3 length: 14 residues. The germline CDR1 and CDR2 sequences are LGHNT and FRNRAP. The CDR3 region is CASGDRGSVQPQHF. Written as DNA, the CDR3 is TGTGCTAGTGGTGACAGGGGGTCGGTTCAGCCCCAGCATTTT.

In DNA, the CDR3 is TGTGCCAGCAGCTTAGGACTAGCGGGGCAAAACATTCAGTACTTC. Its protein is CASSLGLAGQNIQYF. The chain employs TRBV7-2 and TRBJ2-4; 11 bases agree with TRBD2. CDR1 and CDR2 from the germline V gene are SGHTA and FQGNSA. The V gene end was trimmed by 1 base and the J gene end by 5 bases; junction bases not matched to a gene: 1. This CDR3 has 15 residues.